The clone carrying this TCR beta chain was seen more than once but under ten times. The sample comes from a study of identical twins. Trimming took off 5 bases at V and 6 bases at J, with 16 bases between the two ends. The CDR3 has 15 residues. TCRdb re-called the 5' RACE reads through MiXCR, storing one row per CDR3 protein. This table has a few hundred thousand distinct CDR3 sequences, roughly 8.6% appearing once. The same sample was also studied in work on yellow fever vaccine responses in identical twins.

This receptor was identified in a woman aged 18-29 years in good health. Sequencing was performed on memory (CD45RO+) T cells sorted from blood. The chain links TRBV12-3 or TRBV12-4 to TRBJ2-2, with D unclear. The CDR3 here is CASSPLPQVAGELFF. The DNA for the CDR3 is TGTGCCAGCAGTCCCCTTCCGCAAGTGGCCGGGGAGCTGTTTTTT.